The 10 T cell receptor beta chains below all came from one sample that was sequenced in a study of identical twins. MiXCR, run by TCRdb on the 5' RACE reads, gives a single entry per CDR3 protein. The table has approximately 210,000 distinct CDR3 sequences, roughly a tenth seen once; the top ten hold just over 5%. The sample taken for sequencing was memory (CD45RO+) T cells sorted from blood. These receptors originate from a woman under 30 in good health.

The table lists this clonotype with a few counts. The chain joins TRBV7-7 to TRBJ2-5; maybe TRBD1 (5 bases). Germline V lookup: CDR1 SSHAT, CDR2 FNYEAQ (reference sequence). Trimming pared 3 bases from V and 5 bases from J, leaving 16 bases between. This CDR3 region has 15 residues. CDR3 region: CASSLGAHPGETQYF. The CDR3 DNA follows: TGTGCCAGCAGCTTGGGTGCTCACCCAGGGGAGACCCAGTACTTC.

This clonotype was seen repeatedly, ten times or more. This chain connects TRBV19 to TRBJ2-6; D tentatively reads TRBD1 or TRBD2 (6 bases each). V was pared by 8 bases and J by 4 bases, with 18 bases between. This CDR3 comprises 16 residues. In germline, CDR1 is LNHDA, CDR2 SQIVND (reference sequence). CDR3 amino acids: CASLNYRAGGANVLTF. In DNA, the CDR3 is TGTGCCAGTCTGAACTACAGGGCGGGAGGGGCCAACGTCCTGACTTTC.

This clonotype showed up many times. The genes are TRBV4-2 and TRBJ1-4; the D gene is possibly TRBD1 (6 bases). The CDR3 covers 16 residues. Germline CDR1 and CDR2: LGHNA and YNFKEQ. Trimming took off 1 base at V and 1 base at J, with 10 bases between the two ends. For the CDR3, the DNA is TGTGCCAGCAGCCAAGGGATCAGGGGAACTAATGAAAAACTGTTTTTT. Protein product: CASSQGIRGTNEKLFF.

The sample holds many counts of this clonotype. This sequence joins TRBV20-1 and TRBJ2-3; tentatively, D is TRBD2 (6 bases). Germline V gene sequence: CDR1 DFQATT, CDR2 SNEGSKA (reference sequence). The CDR3 covers 12 residues. Trimming took off 5 bases at V and 5 bases at J, with 11 bases between the two ends. CDR3 DNA: TGCAGTGCTCGGGGAGGTGGAGATACGCAGTATTTT. Protein: CSARGGGDTQYF.

The chain recombines TRBV20-1 with TRBJ2-1, with 12 positions matching TRBD2. Germline V gene lookup returns CDR1 DFQATT and CDR2 SNEGSKA (reference sequence). The CDR3 is 16 amino acids. Germline trimming cut 1 base from V and 10 bases from J; bases unmatched to any gene: 11. CDR3 region: CSARVGLAGGKREQFF. In DNA, the CDR3 is TGCAGTGCTAGAGTGGGGCTAGCGGGAGGGAAACGGGAGCAGTTCTTC.

The chain uses TRBV7-2 and TRBJ2-3; either TRBD1 or TRBD2 may supply D (5 bases each). V was trimmed by 1 base and J by 6 bases, leaving 11 bases between them. This CDR3 is built from 14 residues. Germline lookup yields CDR1 SGHTA and CDR2 FQGNSA. This chain's CDR3 is CASSLGGISDTQYF. CDR3 DNA: TGTGCCAGCAGCTTAGGGGGGATATCGGATACGCAGTATTTT.

This clonotype was seen only a few times. J is TRBJ2-3 and V is TRBV20-1, with 9 bases matching TRBD2. Germline values: CDR1 DFQATT, CDR2 SNEGSKA (reference sequence). The CDR3 is 15 amino acids. V was clipped by 4 bases and J by 5 bases; unmatched bases: 10. The CDR3 loop is CSATAGGRGGDTQYF. CDR3 DNA: TGCAGTGCTACCGCGGGCGGGAGGGGGGGAGATACGCAGTATTTT.

The genes are TRBV7-2 and TRBJ1-5; D unresolved. Trimming removed 3 bases at V and 3 bases at J, with 6 bases between. In germline, CDR1 is SGHTA, CDR2 FQGNSA. This CDR3 is 13 amino acids long. CDR3 DNA: TGTGCCAGCAGCTTCCTCGCCAATCAGCCCCAGCATTTT. Translated, it gives CASSFLANQPQHF.

This clonotype has more than one count but fewer than ten. This chain links TRBV5-1 with TRBJ1-4; TRBD1 is a possible D gene (6 bases). The CDR3 runs 14 residues. Germline V gene data show CDR1 as SGHRS and CDR2 as YFSETQ. V lost 3 bases and J lost 7, with 13 bases in between. This CDR3 is CASSYEGVVEKLFF. CDR3 bases: TGCGCCAGCAGCTATGAGGGGGTAGTTGAAAAACTGTTTTTT.

This clonotype was recorded a few times. The chain combines TRBV7-7 with TRBJ1-4; D is possibly TRBD1 (6 bases). In germline, CDR1 is SSHAT, CDR2 FNYEAQ (reference sequence). V lost 5 bases to trimming and J lost 4 bases, with 14 bases between them. This CDR3 contains 15 residues. The DNA for the CDR3 is TGTGCCAGCAGCCCGGGGGGCCGGAATAATGAAAAACTGTTTTTT. Translation: CASSPGGRNNEKLFF.